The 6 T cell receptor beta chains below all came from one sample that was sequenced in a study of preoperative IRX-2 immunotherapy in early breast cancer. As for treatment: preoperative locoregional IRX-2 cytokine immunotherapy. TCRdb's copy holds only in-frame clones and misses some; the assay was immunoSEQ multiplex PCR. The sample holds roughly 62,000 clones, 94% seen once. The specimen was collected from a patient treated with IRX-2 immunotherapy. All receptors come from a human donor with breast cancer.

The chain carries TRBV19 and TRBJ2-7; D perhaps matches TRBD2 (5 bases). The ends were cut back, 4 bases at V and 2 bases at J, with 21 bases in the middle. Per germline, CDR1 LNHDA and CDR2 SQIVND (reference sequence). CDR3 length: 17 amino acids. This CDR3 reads CASSNPPATWRPYEQYF. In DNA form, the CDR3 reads TGTGCCAGTAGTAATCCCCCGGCCACCTGGAGGCCCTACGAGCAGTACTTC.

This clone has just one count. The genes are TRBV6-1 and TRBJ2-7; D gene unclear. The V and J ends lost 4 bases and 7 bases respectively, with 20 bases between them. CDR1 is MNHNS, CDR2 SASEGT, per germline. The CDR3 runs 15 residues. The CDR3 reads CASSGNRVSAWEQYF. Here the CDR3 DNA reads TGTGCCAGCAGTGGAAACCGGGTTAGTGCGTGGGAGCAGTACTTC.

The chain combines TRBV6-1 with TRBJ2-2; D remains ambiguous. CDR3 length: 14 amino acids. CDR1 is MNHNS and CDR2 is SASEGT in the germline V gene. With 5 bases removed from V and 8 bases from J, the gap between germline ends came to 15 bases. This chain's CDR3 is CASSTGWVAGELFF. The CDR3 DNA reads TGTGCCAGCAGTACCGGGTGGGTGGCGGGGGAGCTGTTTTTT.

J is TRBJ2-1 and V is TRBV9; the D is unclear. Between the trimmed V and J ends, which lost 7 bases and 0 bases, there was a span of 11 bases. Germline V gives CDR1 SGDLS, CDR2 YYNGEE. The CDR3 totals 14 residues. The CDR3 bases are TGTGCCAGCGGCCAGTACGGCTCCTACAATGAGCAGTTCTTC. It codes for CASGQYGSYNEQFF.

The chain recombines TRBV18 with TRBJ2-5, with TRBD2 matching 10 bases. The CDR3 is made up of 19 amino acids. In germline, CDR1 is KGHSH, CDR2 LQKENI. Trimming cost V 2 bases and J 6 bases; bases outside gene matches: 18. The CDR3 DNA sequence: TGTGCCAGCTCACCAACCTCTAGCGGGGGATACATTCAAGAAAAGACCCAGTACTTC. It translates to CASSPTSSGGYIQEKTQYF.

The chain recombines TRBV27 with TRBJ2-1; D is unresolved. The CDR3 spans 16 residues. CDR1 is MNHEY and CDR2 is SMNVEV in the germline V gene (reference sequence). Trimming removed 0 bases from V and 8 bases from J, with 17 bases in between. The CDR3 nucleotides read TGTGCCAGCAGTTTATCGGGAAGCTGGAAGGCAGATGAGCAGTTCTTC. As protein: CASSLSGSWKADEQFF.